This T cell receptor beta chain comes out of a study of blood T cell repertoires in COVID-19. Across the whole study: Acute-phase and convalescent COVID-19 samples originated in the United States, Italy and Spain. From T cells, B-cell-depleted T cells, or PBMCs came the material, which was cDNA or gDNA.

In the original workflow: Researchers report that nucleated cell counts were estimated from reference gene primer amplification. Sequencing used immunoSEQ multiplex PCR; TCRdb keeps in-frame clones, though not all of them. Clonal size and the V and J genes are those of that table, whereas D and trimming came from the DNA. The sample lists some 200,000 clones, around 76% occurring once. Comment on this clone: Compared with germline, one end of the junction differs, possibly owing to a read error.

The CDR3 sequence is 15 residues long. From germline, CDR1 is SGHTA and CDR2 FQGTGA. Sequenced: peripheral blood. The chain links TRBV7-3 to TRBJ1-1; the D gene is possibly TRBD1 (5 bases). This clonotype originated in a woman aged 50 to 60 with active or convalescent COVID-19. Here the CDR3 DNA reads TGTGCCAGCAGTTTAACGGCGGGGACGAACACTGAAGCTTTCTTT. Residues: CASSLTAGTNTEAFF.